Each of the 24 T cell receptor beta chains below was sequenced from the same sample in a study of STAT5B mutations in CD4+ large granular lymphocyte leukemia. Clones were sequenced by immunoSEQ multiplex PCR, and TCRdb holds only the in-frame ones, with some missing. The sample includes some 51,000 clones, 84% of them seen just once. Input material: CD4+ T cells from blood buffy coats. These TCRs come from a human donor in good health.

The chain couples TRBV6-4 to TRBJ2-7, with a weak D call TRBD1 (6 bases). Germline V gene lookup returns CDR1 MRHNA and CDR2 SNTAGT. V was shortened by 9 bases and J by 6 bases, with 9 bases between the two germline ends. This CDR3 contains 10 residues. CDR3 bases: TGTGCCAGTCACAGGGCCGAGCAGTACTTC. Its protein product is CASHRAEQYF.

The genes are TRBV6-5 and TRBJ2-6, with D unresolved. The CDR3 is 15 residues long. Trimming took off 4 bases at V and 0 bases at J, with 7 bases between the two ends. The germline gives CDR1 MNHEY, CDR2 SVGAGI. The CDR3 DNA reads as TGTGCCAGCAGTTGGCGCGGCTCTGGGGCCAACGTCCTGACTTTC. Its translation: CASSWRGSGANVLTF.

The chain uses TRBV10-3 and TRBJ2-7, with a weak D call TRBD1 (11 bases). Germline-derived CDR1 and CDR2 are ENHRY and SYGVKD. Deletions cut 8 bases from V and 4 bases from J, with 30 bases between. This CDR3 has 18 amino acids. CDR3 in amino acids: CAIGGTGGQREGSYEQYF. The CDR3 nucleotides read TGTGCCATCGGAGGGACAGGGGGTCAGCGGGAGGGCTCATACGAGCAGTACTTC.

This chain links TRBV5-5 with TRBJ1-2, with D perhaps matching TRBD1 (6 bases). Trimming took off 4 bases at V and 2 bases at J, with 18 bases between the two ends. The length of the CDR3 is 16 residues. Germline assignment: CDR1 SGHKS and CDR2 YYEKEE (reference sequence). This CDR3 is CASSVSPRGTNYGYTF. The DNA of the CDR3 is TGTGCCAGCAGCGTATCCCCCAGGGGTACAAACTATGGCTACACCTTC.

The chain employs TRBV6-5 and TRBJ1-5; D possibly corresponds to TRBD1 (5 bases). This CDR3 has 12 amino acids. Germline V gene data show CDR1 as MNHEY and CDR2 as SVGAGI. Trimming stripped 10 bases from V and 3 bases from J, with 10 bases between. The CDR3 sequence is CATQGPNQPQHF. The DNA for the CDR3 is TGTGCCACCCAGGGACCCAATCAGCCCCAGCATTTT.

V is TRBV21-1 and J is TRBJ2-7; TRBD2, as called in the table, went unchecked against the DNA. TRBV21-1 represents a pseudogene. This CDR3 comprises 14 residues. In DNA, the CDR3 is TGTGCCAGCATCACTAGCGGGGAAGCCTACGAGCAGTACTTC. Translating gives CASITSGEAYEQYF.

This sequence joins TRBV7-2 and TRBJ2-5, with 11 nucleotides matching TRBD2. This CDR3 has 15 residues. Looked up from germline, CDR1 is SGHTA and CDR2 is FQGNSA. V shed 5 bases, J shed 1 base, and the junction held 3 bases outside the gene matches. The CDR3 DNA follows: TGTGCCAGCAGCCGTGGGACTAGCGGCCAAGAGACCCAGTACTTC. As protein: CASSRGTSGQETQYF.

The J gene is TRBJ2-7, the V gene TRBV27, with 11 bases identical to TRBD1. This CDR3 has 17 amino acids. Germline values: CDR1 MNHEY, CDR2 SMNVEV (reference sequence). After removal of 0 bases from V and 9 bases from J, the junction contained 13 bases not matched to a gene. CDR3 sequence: CASSLSGTGGKERGQYF. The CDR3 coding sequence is TGTGCCAGCAGTTTATCCGGGACAGGGGGTAAAGAACGAGGGCAGTACTTC.

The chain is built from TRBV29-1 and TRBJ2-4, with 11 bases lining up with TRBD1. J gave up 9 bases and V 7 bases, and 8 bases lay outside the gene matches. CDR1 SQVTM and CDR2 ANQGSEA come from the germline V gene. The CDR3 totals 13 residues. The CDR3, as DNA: TGCAGCGCTGGACAGGGGGCGCAGGGCATTCAGTACTTC. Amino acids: CSAGQGAQGIQYF.

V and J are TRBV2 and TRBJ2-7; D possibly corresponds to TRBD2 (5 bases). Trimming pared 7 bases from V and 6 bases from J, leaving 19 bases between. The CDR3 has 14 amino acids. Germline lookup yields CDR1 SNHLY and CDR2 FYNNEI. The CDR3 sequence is CASTAVTRGGEQYF. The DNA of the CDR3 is TGTGCCAGCACCGCTGTTACCAGAGGAGGCGAGCAGTACTTC.

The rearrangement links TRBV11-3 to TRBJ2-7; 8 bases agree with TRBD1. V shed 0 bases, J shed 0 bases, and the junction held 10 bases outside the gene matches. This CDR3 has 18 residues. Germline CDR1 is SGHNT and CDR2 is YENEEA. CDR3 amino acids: CASSLDRTGLPSSYEQYF. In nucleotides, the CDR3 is TGTGCCAGCAGCTTAGATCGGACAGGGTTGCCTAGCTCCTACGAGCAGTACTTC.

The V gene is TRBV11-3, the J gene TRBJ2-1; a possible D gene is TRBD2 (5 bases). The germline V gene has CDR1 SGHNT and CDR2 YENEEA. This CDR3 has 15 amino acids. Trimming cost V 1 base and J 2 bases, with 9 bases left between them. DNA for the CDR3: TGTGCCAGCAGCTTAGCGGGGAGACCCTACAATGAGCAGTTCTTC. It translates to CASSLAGRPYNEQFF.

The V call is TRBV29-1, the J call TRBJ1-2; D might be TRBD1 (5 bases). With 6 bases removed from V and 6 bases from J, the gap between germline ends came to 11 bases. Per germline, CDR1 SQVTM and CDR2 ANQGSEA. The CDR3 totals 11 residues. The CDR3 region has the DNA TGCAGCGTCGGGGGGGTGGATGGCTACACCTTC. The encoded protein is CSVGGVDGYTF.

The CDR3 reads CASARLTSDTQYF. CDR3 sequence (DNA): TGTGCCAGCGCCCGGTTGACCTCAGATACGCAGTATTTT. V usage is TRBV7-9 and J usage is TRBJ2-3; D gene uncertain. CDR1 and CDR2 (germline): SEHNR, FQNEAQ (reference sequence). V lost 8 bases to trimming and J lost 4 bases, with 13 bases between them. The length of the CDR3 is 13 residues. Complete variable domain (other parts from reference TRBV7-9 and TRBJ2-3): DTGVSQNPRHKITKRGQNVTFRCDPISEHNRLYWYRQTLGQGPEFLTYFQNEAQLEKSRLLSDRFSAERPKGSFSTLEIQRTEQGDSAMYLCASARLTSDTQYFGPGTRLTVL.

This CDR3 is CASSIADRGNYGYTF. The CDR3 nucleotides are TGTGCCAGTAGTATAGCTGACAGGGGAAACTATGGCTACACCTTC. The gene calls are TRBV19 and TRBJ1-2; 8 bases are a match to TRBD1. Germline trimming cut 1 base from V and 2 bases from J; bases unmatched to any gene: 3. Looked up from germline, CDR1 is LNHDA and CDR2 is SQIVND (reference sequence). The CDR3 runs 15 residues.

The CDR3 protein is CASTGSYEQYF. The CDR3 bases are TGTGCCAGCACGGGGTCCTACGAGCAGTACTTC. This rearrangement joins TRBV28 to TRBJ2-5, with D maybe TRBD2 (5 bases). The J call may be wrong; the DNA end is better matched by TRBJ2-7. The length of the CDR3 is 11 residues. Germline lookup yields CDR1 MDHEN and CDR2 SYDVKM.

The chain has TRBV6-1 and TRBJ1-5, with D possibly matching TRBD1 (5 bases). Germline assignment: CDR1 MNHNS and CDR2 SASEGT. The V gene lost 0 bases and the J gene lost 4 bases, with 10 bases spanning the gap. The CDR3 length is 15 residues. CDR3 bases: TGTGCCAGCAGTGAAGCTTGGGGGATTAATCAGCCCCAGCATTTT. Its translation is CASSEAWGINQPQHF.

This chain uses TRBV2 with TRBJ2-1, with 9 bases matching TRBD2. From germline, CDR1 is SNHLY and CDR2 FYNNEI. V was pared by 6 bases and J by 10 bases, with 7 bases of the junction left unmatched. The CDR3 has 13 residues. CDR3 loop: CASRGLALEEQFF. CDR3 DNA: TGTGCCAGCAGGGGACTAGCTTTGGAGGAGCAGTTCTTC. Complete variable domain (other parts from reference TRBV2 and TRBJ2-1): EPEVTQTPSHQVTQMGQEVILRCVPISNHLYFYWYRQILGQKVEFLVSFYNNEISEKSEIFDDQFSVERPDGSNFTLKIRSTKLEDSAMYFCASRGLALEEQFFGPGTRLTVL.

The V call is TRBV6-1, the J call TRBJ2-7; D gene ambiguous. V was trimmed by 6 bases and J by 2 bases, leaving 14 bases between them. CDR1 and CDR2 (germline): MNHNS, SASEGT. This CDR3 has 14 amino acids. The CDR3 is CASRLDHKTYEQYF. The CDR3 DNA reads TGTGCCAGCAGACTGGATCATAAAACCTACGAGCAGTACTTC.

The CDR3 DNA sequence: TGTGCCAGCAGTCGGGACAGGGGAGACACCGGGGAGCTGTTTTTT. Its translation is CASSRDRGDTGELFF. The gene calls are TRBV2 and TRBJ2-2; 10 bases are a match to TRBD1. V gave up 5 bases and J gave up 3 bases; unmatched junction bases: 3. Germline values: CDR1 SNHLY, CDR2 FYNNEI. The CDR3 loop spans 15 amino acids.

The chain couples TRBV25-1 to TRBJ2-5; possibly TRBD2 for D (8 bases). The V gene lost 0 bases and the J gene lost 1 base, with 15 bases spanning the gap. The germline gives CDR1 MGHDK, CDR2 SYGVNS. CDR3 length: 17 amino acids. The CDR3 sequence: CASSEYRGGTAQETQYF. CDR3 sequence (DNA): TGTGCCAGCAGTGAATATCGGGGGGGGACAGCCCAAGAGACCCAGTACTTC.

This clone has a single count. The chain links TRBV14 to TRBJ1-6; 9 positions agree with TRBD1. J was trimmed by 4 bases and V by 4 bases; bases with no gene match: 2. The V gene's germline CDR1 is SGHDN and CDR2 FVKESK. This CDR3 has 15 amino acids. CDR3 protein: CASSRGQGYNSPLHF. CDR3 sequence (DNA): TGTGCCAGCAGCCGAGGACAGGGGTATAATTCACCCCTCCACTTT.

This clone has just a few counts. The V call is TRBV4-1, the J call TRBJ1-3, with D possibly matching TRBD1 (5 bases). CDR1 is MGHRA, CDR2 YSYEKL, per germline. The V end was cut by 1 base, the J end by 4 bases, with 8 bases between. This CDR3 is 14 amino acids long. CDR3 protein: CASSQGGIGNTIYF. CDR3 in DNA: TGCGCCAGCAGCCAAGGGGGGATAGGAAACACCATATATTTT.

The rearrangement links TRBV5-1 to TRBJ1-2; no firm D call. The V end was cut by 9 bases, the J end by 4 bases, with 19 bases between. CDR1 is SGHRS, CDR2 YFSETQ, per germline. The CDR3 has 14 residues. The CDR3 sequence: CATAAYQGLYGYTF. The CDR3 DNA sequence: TGCGCCACCGCGGCCTACCAAGGACTCTATGGCTACACCTTC.